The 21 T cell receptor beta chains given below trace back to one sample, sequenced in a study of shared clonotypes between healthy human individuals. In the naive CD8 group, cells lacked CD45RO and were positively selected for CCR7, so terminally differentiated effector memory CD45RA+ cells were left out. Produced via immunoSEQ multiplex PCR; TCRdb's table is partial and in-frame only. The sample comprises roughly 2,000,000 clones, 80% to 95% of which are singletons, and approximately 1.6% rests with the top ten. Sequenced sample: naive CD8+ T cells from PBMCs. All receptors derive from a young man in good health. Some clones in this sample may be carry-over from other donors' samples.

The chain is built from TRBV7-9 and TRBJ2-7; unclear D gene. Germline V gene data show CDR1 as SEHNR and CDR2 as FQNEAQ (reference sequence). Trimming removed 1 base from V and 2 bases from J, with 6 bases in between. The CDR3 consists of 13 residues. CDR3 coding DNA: TGTGCCAGCAGCTTAGAACAACCCTACGAGCAGTACTTC. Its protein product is CASSLEQPYEQYF. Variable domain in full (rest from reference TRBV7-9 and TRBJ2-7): DTGVSQNPRHKITKRGQNVTFRCDPISEHNRLYWYRQTLGQGPEFLTYFQNEAQLEKSRLLSDRFSAERPKGSFSTLEIQRTEQGDSAMYLCASSLEQPYEQYFGPGTRLTVT.

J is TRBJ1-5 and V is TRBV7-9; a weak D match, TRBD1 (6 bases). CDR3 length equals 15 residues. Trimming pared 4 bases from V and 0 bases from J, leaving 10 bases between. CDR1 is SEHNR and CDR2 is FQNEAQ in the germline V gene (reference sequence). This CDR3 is CASSSGTSSNQPQHF. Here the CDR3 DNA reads TGTGCCAGCAGCTCGGGGACATCTAGCAATCAGCCCCAGCATTTT.

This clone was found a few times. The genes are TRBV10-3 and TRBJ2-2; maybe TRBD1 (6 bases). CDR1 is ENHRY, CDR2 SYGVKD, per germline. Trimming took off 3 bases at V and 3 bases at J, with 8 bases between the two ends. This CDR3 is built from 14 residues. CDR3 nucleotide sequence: TGTGCCATCAGTGAAACAGGGTACACCGGGGAGCTGTTTTTT. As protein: CAISETGYTGELFF.

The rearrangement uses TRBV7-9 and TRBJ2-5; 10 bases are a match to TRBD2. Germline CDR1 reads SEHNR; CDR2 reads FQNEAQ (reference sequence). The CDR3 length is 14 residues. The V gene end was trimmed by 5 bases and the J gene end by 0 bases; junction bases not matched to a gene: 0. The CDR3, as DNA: TGTGCCAGCAGCGGACTAGCGGACCAAGAGACCCAGTACTTC. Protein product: CASSGLADQETQYF.

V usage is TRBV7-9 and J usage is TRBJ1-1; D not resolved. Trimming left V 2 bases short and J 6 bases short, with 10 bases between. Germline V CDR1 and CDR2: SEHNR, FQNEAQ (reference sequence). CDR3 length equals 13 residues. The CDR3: CASSLSFEAEAFF. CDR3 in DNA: TGTGCCAGCAGCTTAAGTTTCGAGGCTGAAGCTTTCTTT. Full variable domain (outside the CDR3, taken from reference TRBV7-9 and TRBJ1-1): DTGVSQNPRHKITKRGQNVTFRCDPISEHNRLYWYRQTLGQGPEFLTYFQNEAQLEKSRLLSDRFSAERPKGSFSTLEIQRTEQGDSAMYLCASSLSFEAEAFFGQGTRLTVV.

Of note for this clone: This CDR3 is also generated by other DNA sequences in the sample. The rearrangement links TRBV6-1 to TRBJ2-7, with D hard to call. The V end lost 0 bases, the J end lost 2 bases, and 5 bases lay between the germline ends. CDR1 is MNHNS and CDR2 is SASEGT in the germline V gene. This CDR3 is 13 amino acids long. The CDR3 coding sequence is TGTGCCAGCAGTGAAGCCGTAACCTACGAGCAGTACTTC. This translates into CASSEAVTYEQYF.

CDR3 amino acids: CASSLGGTGACNEQFF. CDR3 nucleotides: TGTGCCAGCAGCTTGGGGGGGACAGGGGCGTGCAATGAGCAGTTCTTC. The chain couples TRBV5-7 to TRBJ2-1, with 10 bases aligning to TRBD1. TRBV5-7 is flagged as an ORF with uncertain function. Trimming at V came to 0 bases and at J to 6 bases, leaving 6 bases not matched to a gene. The CDR3 contains 16 residues.

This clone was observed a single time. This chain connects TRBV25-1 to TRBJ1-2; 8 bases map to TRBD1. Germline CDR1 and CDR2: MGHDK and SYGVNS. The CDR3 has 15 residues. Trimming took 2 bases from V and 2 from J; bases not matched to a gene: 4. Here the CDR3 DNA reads TGTGCCAGCAGTGAAGTAGGACAGGGAAACTATGGCTACACCTTC. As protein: CASSEVGQGNYGYTF.

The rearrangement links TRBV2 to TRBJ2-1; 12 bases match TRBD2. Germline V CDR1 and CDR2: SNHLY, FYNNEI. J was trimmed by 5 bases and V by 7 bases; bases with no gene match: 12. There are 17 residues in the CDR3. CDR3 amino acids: CASTSGLAGIINNEQFF. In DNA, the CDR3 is TGTGCCAGCACCTCTGGACTAGCGGGAATAATTAACAATGAGCAGTTCTTC.

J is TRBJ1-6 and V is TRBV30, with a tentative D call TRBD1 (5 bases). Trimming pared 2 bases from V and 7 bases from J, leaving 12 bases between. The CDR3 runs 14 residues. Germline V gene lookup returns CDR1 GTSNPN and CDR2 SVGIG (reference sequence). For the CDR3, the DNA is TGTGCCTGGAGTCCCGGGGGTAGCAATTCACCCCTCCACTTT. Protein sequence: CAWSPGGSNSPLHF. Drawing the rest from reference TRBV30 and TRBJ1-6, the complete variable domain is SQTIHQWPATLVQPVGSPLSLECTVEGTSNPNLYWYRQAAGRGLQLLFYSVGIGQISSEVPQNLSASRPQDRQFILSSKKLLLSDSGFYLCAWSPGGSNSPLHFGNGTRLTVT.

CDR3 DNA: TGTGCTAGTGGTTTTGGAGTTAATCAGCCCCAGCATTTT. It encodes CASGFGVNQPQHF. V and J are TRBV12-5 and TRBJ1-5; D remains ambiguous. The CDR3 extends over 13 amino acids. Between the trimmed V and J ends, which lost 3 bases and 4 bases, there was a span of 7 bases. Looked up from germline, CDR1 is LGHNT and CDR2 is FRNRAP. The variable domain in full, completed from reference TRBV12-5 and TRBJ1-5, reads DARVTQTPRHKVTEMGQEVTMRCQPILGHNTVFWYRQTMMQGLELLAYFRNRAPLDDSGMPKDRFSAEMPDATLATLKIQPSEPRDSAVYFCASGFGVNQPQHFGDGTRLSIL.

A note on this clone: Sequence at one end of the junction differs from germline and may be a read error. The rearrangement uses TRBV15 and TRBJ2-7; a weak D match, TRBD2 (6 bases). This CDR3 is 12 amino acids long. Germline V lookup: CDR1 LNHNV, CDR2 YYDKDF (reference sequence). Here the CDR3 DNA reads TGTGCCACCAGCAGGCCCCCGGGGGAGTGGGCCTTC. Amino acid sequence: CATSRPPGEWAF.

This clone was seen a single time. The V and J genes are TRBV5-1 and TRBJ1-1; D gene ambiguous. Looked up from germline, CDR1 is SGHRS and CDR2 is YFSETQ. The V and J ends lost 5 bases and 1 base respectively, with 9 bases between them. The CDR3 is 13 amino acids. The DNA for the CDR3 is TGCGCCAGCAGTGGAAGCCCGAACACTGAAGCTTTCTTT. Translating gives CASSGSPNTEAFF.

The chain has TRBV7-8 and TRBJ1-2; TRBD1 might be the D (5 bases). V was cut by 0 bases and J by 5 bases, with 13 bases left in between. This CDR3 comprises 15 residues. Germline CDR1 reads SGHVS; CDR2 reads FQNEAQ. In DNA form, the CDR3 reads TGTGCCAGCAGCTTAGCGGCAGGGAGAGGTTATGGCTACACCTTC. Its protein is CASSLAAGRGYGYTF.

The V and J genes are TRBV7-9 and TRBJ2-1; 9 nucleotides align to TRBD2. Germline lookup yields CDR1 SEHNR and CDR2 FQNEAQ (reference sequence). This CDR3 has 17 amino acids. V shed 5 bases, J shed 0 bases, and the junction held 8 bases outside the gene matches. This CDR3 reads CASSPRTSGLSYNEQFF. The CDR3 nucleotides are TGTGCCAGCAGCCCGCGAACTAGCGGGCTCTCCTACAATGAGCAGTTCTTC.

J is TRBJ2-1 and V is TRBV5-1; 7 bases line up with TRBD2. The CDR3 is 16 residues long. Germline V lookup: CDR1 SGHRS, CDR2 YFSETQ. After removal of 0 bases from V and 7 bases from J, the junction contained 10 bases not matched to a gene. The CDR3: CASSLVVSGQRNEQFF. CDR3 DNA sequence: TGCGCCAGCAGCTTGGTAGTTAGCGGGCAAAGGAATGAGCAGTTCTTC.

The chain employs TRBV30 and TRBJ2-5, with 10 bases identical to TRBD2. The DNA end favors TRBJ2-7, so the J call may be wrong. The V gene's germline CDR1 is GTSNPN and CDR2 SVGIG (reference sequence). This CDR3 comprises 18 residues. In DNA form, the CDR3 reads TGTGCCTGGAGTGTACAGTTGAGTCGGACTAGCGGTGACTACGAGCAGTACTTC. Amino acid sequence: CAWSVQLSRTSGDYEQYF.

The DNA of the CDR3 is TGTGCCAGCACCCGGACAGGGGGCCGGGAAAAACTGTTTTTT. It encodes CASTRTGGREKLFF. This sequence joins TRBV27 and TRBJ1-4; 11 bases align to TRBD1. The CDR3 length is 14 residues. V was pared by 7 bases and J by 8 bases, with 6 bases of the junction left unmatched. Germline CDR1 and CDR2: MNHEY and SMNVEV (reference sequence).

Here the CDR3 reads CASSEGTSNYGYTF. DNA of the CDR3: TGTGCCAGCAGCGAGGGGACATCAAACTATGGCTACACCTTC. The V and J genes are TRBV11-2 and TRBJ1-2; weak D call: TRBD1 (6 bases). Germline-derived CDR1 and CDR2 are SGHAT and FQNNGV. The ends were cut back, 5 bases at V and 2 bases at J, with 12 bases in the middle. This CDR3 contains 14 residues.

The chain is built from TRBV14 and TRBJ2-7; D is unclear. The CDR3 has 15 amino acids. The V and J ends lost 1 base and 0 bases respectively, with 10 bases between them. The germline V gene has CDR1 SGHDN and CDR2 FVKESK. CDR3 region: CASSQVTASSYEQYF. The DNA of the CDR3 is TGTGCCAGCAGCCAAGTGACGGCGAGCTCCTACGAGCAGTACTTC.

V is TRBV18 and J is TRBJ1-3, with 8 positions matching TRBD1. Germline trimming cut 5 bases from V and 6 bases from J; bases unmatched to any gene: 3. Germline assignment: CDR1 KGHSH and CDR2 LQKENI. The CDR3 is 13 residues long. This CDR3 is CASSADRENTIYF. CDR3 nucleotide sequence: TGTGCCAGCTCAGCGGACAGGGAAAACACCATATATTTT.